The present TCR gamma chain was sequenced within a study of gamma delta lymphoproliferative disorders and STAT genes. Study details: At least 50 ng of genomic DNA went into each LymphoTrack Dx TCRG Assay library. Study conclusions and caveats: Patient-control comparisons may be limited by differing T cell maturation stages.

This clone is judged large. What it binds is unknown. Genomic DNA from isolated PBMCs served as the sequencing template. Healthy adult blood donors, age- and sex-matched, served as controls. TCRdb redid the clone calls on the multiplex PCR reads with CATT. The table shows hundreds of gamma-chain clones, with approximately 13% occurring only once. CDR1 and CDR2 (germline): EGSTGY, YDSYTSSV. V shed 2 bases, J shed 4 bases, and the junction held 2 bases outside the gene matches. The CDR3 length is 12 residues. The chain uses TRGV4 and TRGJ1 or TRGJ2. Here the J gene was assigned by germline matching of the DNA, as TCRdb has none. This TCR was sampled from a human donor in good health. Sequences were obtained from blood. The CDR3 loop reads CATWDVYYKKLF. For the CDR3, the DNA is TGTGCCACCTGGGATGTGTATTATAAGAAACTCTTT.